This TCR beta chain was retrieved from a study of T cell responses to AZD1222 COVID-19 vaccine. The CDR3 is 11 amino acids. The table came from immunoSEQ multiplex PCR; TCRdb's copy has only in-frame clones and leaves some out. The table shows roughly 120,000 clones, with roughly 91% occurring only once. With respect to this clone: At one end, the junction sequence differs from germline, possibly due to a read error.

Sequences were derived from peripheral blood, sampled 28 days after the second AZD1222 dose. The chain employs TRBV12-3 or TRBV12-4 and TRBJ2-3, with TRBD2 matching 7 bases. This clonotype was obtained from an adult who received the AZD1222 COVID-19 vaccine. The CDR3 nucleotides read TGTGCCAGCAGTTTGTCTAGCGGAACCCATTTT. Protein product: CASSLSSGTHF.